This passage covers 9 T cell receptor delta chains from one sample sequenced in a study of gamma delta lymphoproliferative disorders and STAT genes. The receptor sequences were amplified from genomic DNA of peripheral blood mononuclear cells. TCRdb reanalyzed the multiplex PCR reads using CATT. The table lists over a thousand delta-chain clones, approximately 2.9% of them singletons. Material for sequencing was blood. Source of these receptors: a human donor with gamma-delta T-cell large granular lymphocyte leukemia.

A few counts support this clone. This DNA translates differently at residue 12 from the TCRdb protein, which is that of a much larger clone; a read error is likely, and the protein shown is the DNA's own translation. The chain carries TRDV1 and TRDJ1, with 8 bases that match TRDD3. After removal of 3 bases from V and 7 bases from J, the junction contained 28 bases not matched to a gene. CDR1 TSWWSYY and CDR2 QGS come from the germline V gene. This CDR3 comprises 21 residues. This CDR3 reads CALGDPPRYWGLGPHAGKLIF. As DNA, the CDR3 is TGTGCTCTTGGGGATCCTCCTAGGTACTGGGGGTTAGGGCCCCACGCCGGTAAACTCATCTTT.

This clone was seen a handful of times. The sample holds other DNA sequences that translate to the same CDR3. The rearrangement links TRAV29/DV5 to TRDJ1; 10 bases match TRDD3. Germline CDR1 reads NSMFDY; CDR2 reads ISSIKDK. This CDR3 contains 17 residues. The CDR3 DNA reads TGTGCTGCGACTTCCTCGTACTGGGGGATCTACACCGATAAACTCATCTTT. Protein: CAATSSYWGIYTDKLIF. The variable domain in full, with the rest retrieved from reference TRAV29/DV5 and TRDJ1, is DQQVKQNSPSLSVQEGRISILNCDYTNSMFDYFLWYKKYPAEGPTFLISISSIKDKNEDGRFTVFLNKSAKHLSLHIVPSQPGDSAVYFCAATSSYWGIYTDKLIFGKGTRVTVEP.

Of note for this clone: TCRdb's entry gives the protein of a much larger clone, which mismatches this DNA's translation at residue 5, likely from a read error; the protein reported here is translated from the DNA. V gene TRDV1 combines with J gene TRDJ1; TRDD3 matches 8 bases. Looked up from germline, CDR1 is TSWWSYY and CDR2 is QGS. Trimming at V came to 4 bases and at J to 1 base, leaving 20 bases not matched to a gene. The CDR3 is made up of 20 amino acids. The CDR3 loop is CALGGLGESYWGSLTDKLIF. In DNA form, the CDR3 reads TGTGCTCTTGGGGGACTAGGGGAATCCTACTGGGGGTCCCTCACCGATAAACTCATCTTT.

This clone was detected only a few times. The CDR3 is CACDKVGDPVGDKLIF. Here the CDR3 DNA reads TGTGCCTGTGACAAGGTGGGGGATCCCGTGGGCGATAAACTCATCTTT. The rearrangement links TRDV2 to TRDJ1, with 8 positions matching TRDD3. CDR3 length: 16 amino acids. The germline V gene has CDR1 GEAIGNYY and CDR2 EKD. Trimming removed 2 bases from V and 4 bases from J; junction bases left unmatched: 11.

The sample holds a few counts of this clone. With a far larger clone one base away, a read error is the likely cause. Other DNA sequences in the sample encode the same CDR3. The chain employs TRDV1 and TRDJ1, with 7 bases identical to TRDD2. The germline gives CDR1 TSWWSYY, CDR2 QGS. Trimming removed 3 bases from V and 4 bases from J; junction bases left unmatched: 32. CDR3 length: 23 residues. The CDR3 loop is CALGERLDFLRITWAQRCDKLIF. CDR3 sequence (DNA): TGTGCTCTTGGGGAGCGTCTCGATTTCCTACGGATTACCTGGGCCCAAAGATGCGATAAACTCATCTTT.

This clone was seen a handful of times. TCRdb's entry gives the protein of a much larger clone, which mismatches this DNA's translation at residue 15, likely from a read error; the protein reported here is translated from the DNA. The CDR3 reads CALGEAAPYQPSYTNKLIF. The CDR3 DNA is TGTGCTCTTGGGGAAGCCGCTCCCTACCAGCCTTCGTACACCAATAAACTCATCTTT. V usage is TRDV1 and J usage is TRDJ1, with a tentative D call TRDD2 (5 bases). The germline V gene has CDR1 TSWWSYY and CDR2 QGS. The CDR3 extends over 19 amino acids.

With regard to this clone: With a far larger clone one base away, a read error is the likely cause. In DNA, the CDR3 is TGTGCTTTTGGGGAACGTCTCGATTTCCTACGGATTACCTGGGCCCAAAGATGCGATAAACTCATCTTT. Translating it yields CAFGERLDFLRITWAQRCDKLIF. The gene calls are TRDV1 and TRDJ1, with 7 positions matching TRDD2. Germline V gene data show CDR1 as TSWWSYY and CDR2 as QGS. The CDR3 consists of 23 residues.

This clone was picked up many times. This probably arose from a read error, given a far larger clone one base away. In the same sample, other DNA sequences code for this CDR3. The gene calls are TRDV1 and TRDJ1; D might be TRDD2 (5 bases). V dropped 2 bases and J dropped 0 bases, with 22 bases sitting between them. CDR3 length: 19 amino acids. The germline CDR1 and CDR2 sequences are TSWWSYY and QGS. The CDR3: CALGEAAPYQPSYTDKLIF. The DNA for the CDR3 is TGTGCTCTTGGGGAAGCCGCTCCCTACCAGCCTTCATACACCGATAAACTCATCTTT.

Of note for this clone: This DNA's translation differs at residue 4 from TCRdb's protein, which comes from a much larger clone; a read error is likely, and the protein shown is translated from the DNA. The chain has TRDV3 and TRDJ1; TRDD3 matches at 12 bases. Germline V gene sequence: CDR1 TVYSNPD, CDR2 GDNSRS (reference sequence). The CDR3 is 14 residues long. Trimming removed 4 bases from V and 11 bases from J; junction bases left unmatched: 14. For the CDR3, the DNA is TGTGCCTCTATACGCCCAGTACTGGGGGATACCCTCATCTTT. It encodes CASIRPVLGDTLIF.